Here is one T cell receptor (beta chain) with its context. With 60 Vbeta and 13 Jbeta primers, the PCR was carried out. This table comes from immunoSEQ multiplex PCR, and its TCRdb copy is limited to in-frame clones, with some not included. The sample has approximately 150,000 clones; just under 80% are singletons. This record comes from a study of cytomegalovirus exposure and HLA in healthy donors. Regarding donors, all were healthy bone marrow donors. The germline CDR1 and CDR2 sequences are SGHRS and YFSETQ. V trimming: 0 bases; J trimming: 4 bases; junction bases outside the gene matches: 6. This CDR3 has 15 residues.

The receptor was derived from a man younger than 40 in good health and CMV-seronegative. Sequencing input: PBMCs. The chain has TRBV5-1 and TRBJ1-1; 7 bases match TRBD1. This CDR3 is CASSLGAGGSTEAFF. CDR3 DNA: TGCGCCAGCAGCTTGGGGGCAGGGGGGTCCACTGAAGCTTTCTTT.